This T cell receptor beta chain was retrieved from a study of a mutant IDH1 vaccine in newly diagnosed glioma. As for the study in general: Males made up 62.5% and females about 40% of treated patients, whose mean age was about 37 years.

Time point reported: baseline, week 1 (first vaccination visit). As for treatment: pre-vaccination baseline after standard-of-care therapy. Donors had new IDH1-mutant astrocytomas of WHO grade 3 or 4 (ATRX-lost). The CDR3 loop spans 18 amino acids. V was clipped by 5 bases and J by 5 bases; unmatched bases: 13. Germline V gives CDR1 SGHVS, CDR2 FQNEAQ. Assay: immunoSEQ multiplex PCR; the TCRdb copy retains only in-frame clones and omits some. The table has some 59,000 clones, approximately 80% seen once; the top ten hold around 18%. Sequencing used PBMCs, obtained from a glioma patient treated with radiotherapy, temozolomide or both. The origin of this receptor is a man aged 18 to 29 with glioma. This chain uses TRBV7-8 with TRBJ2-2; TRBD1 matches at 11 bases. CDR3 in amino acids: CASSGWDRGKVLTGELFF. The CDR3 DNA is TGTGCCAGCAGCGGATGGGACAGGGGGAAAGTTTTAACCGGGGAGCTGTTTTTT.